This TCR beta chain comes out of a study of T cells expressing NK-cell markers. Across the study: Sorted T-cell subsets CD3+CD56+NKG2C+, CD3+CD56+NKG2C- and CD3+CD56-NKG2C+ were TCR beta-sequenced.

TCR beta cDNA was made by 5'RACE template switching with UMIs. No DNA is given; TCRdb re-called the 5' RACE reads and lists each CDR3 protein once. The repertoire table contains around 100,000 distinct CDR3 sequences. Broader study findings: Clarity on HCMV specificity was lacking for the expanded NKG2C+ T cell clones. One observes that, in several donors, these clonotypes were also the leading ones within the CD3+CD56-NKG2C+ fraction.

The length of the CDR3 is 12 residues. The germline V gene has CDR1 LNHDA and CDR2 SQIVND (reference sequence). As concerns this clonotype: What it binds is unknown.

The chain is built from TRBV19 and TRBJ1-2; TCRdb indicates TRBD1, and absent DNA this call remains unverified. The sequence was collected from a woman between 18 and 75 years old in good health. The sequenced sample consisted of blood T cells: a sorted CD56 or NKG2C T cell subset, CD4+ or CD8+ T cells, or bulk PBMC T cells (not recorded which). The CDR3 sequence: CASSIPRDGYTF.